What follows are 30 T cell receptor beta chains derived from one specimen sequenced in a study of T cell repertoires in cytomegalovirus infection. No antigens are known for them. TCRdb ran MiXCR on the reads and lists one entry per CDR3 protein. The table shows about 570,000 distinct CDR3 sequences, with 40% occurring only once. The material sequenced was cultured PBMCs, taken from culture after CMV antigen stimulation. Receptor source: a human donor in good health (CMV status not recorded). Some clones in this sample may be carry-over from other donors' samples.

The genes are TRBV29-1 and TRBJ2-7, with unresolved D. The CDR3 totals 13 residues. Trimming shortened V by 4 bases and J by 0 bases, and 10 bases separated the two germline ends. Germline CDR1 SQVTM, CDR2 ANQGSEA. The CDR3 loop reads CSVVGDISYEQYF. As DNA, the CDR3 is TGCAGCGTTGTGGGCGACATCTCCTACGAGCAGTACTTC.

The CDR3 bases are TGTGCCAGCAGCGCCAAAAGTCCCTGGGGCAGGTCCTACGAGCAGTACTTC. Its translation: CASSAKSPWGRSYEQYF. The chain recombines TRBV7-2 with TRBJ2-7, with D possibly matching TRBD1 (5 bases). Germline values: CDR1 SGHTA, CDR2 FQGNSA. V was trimmed by 5 bases and J by 1 base, leaving 21 bases between them. CDR3 length equals 17 residues.

The chain carries TRBV23-1 and TRBJ2-1; 12 nucleotides match TRBD2. TRBV23-1 has ORF status, its function being uncertain. The V gene end was trimmed by 1 base and the J gene end by 0 bases; junction bases not matched to a gene: 4. The length of the CDR3 is 18 residues. CDR3 DNA sequence: TGCGCCAGCAGTCAATTCGCTAGCGGGAGGGTCTCCTACAATGAGCAGTTCTTC. This codes for CASSQFASGRVSYNEQFF.

This clonotype has just one count. This chain joins TRBV20-1 and TRBJ2-7; 9 positions match TRBD1. V gave up 5 bases and J gave up 3 bases; unmatched junction bases: 5. CDR3 length: 13 residues. CDR1 and CDR2 from the germline V gene are DFQATT and SNEGSKA (reference sequence). The CDR3 loop is CSAEGDRVYEQYF. CDR3 DNA: TGCAGTGCTGAGGGGGACAGGGTCTACGAGCAGTACTTC.

As to this clonotype: Sequence at one end of the junction differs from germline and may be a read error. The chain uses TRBV4-1 and TRBJ1-5, with 9 bases lining up with TRBD1. There are 14 residues in the CDR3. CDR1 is MGHRA, CDR2 YSYEKL, per germline. In DNA, the CDR3 is TGTGCCAGCAGTTTGGGACAGGGTCTCGGGCCCCAGCATTTT. Protein sequence: CASSLGQGLGPQHF.

This clonotype was counted many times. The rearrangement links TRBV7-8 to TRBJ2-2; D not resolved. The CDR3 consists of 13 residues. The germline V and J ends were trimmed by 10 bases and 6 bases, with 15 bases remaining between them. Germline CDR1 is SGHVS and CDR2 is FQNEAQ. The chain's CDR3 is CATPLSNPGELFF. For the CDR3, the DNA is TGTGCCACCCCTCTAAGTAACCCCGGGGAGCTGTTTTTT.

The chain couples TRBV20-1 to TRBJ2-2, with 8 bases aligning to TRBD2. The V gene end was trimmed by 1 base and the J gene end by 7 bases; junction bases not matched to a gene: 5. Germline V CDR1 and CDR2: DFQATT, SNEGSKA (reference sequence). CDR3 length: 14 residues. CDR3 DNA sequence: TGCAGTGCTAGAGCGGGGGGGGCCGGCGGGGAGCTGTTTTTT. Encoded protein: CSARAGGAGGELFF.

The chain couples TRBV12-3 or TRBV12-4 to TRBJ2-3; 7 bases fit TRBD2. Trimming cost V 5 bases and J 3 bases; bases outside gene matches: 11. The CDR3 totals 16 residues. CDR3 loop: CASSLGLGGGTDTQYF. The CDR3 nucleotides read TGTGCCAGCAGTCTCGGGTTGGGGGGAGGGACAGATACGCAGTATTTT.

CDR3 amino acids: CASSYPTRCGGQVDSGNTIYF. In DNA form, the CDR3 reads TGTGCCAGCAGTTACCCGACACGGTGTGGGGGACAGGTTGACTCTGGAAACACCATATATTTT. The rearrangement joins TRBV6-7 to TRBJ1-3; 8 bases agree with TRBD1. TRBV6-7 is placed among ORFs of uncertain function. Trimming took 2 bases from V and 0 from J; bases not matched to a gene: 18. The CDR3 length is 21 residues.

The gene calls are TRBV7-6 and TRBJ2-7; tentatively, D is TRBD1 or TRBD2 (5 bases each). Trimming shortened V by 1 base and J by 0 bases, and 13 bases separated the two germline ends. The CDR3 totals 16 residues. Germline V CDR1 and CDR2: SGHVS, FNYEAQ. In DNA form, the CDR3 reads TGTGCCAGCAGCTTAGTTGGGACGGCAAGCTCCTACGAGCAGTACTTC. Protein sequence: CASSLVGTASSYEQYF.

This clonotype was observed once. V gene TRBV20-1 combines with J gene TRBJ2-1, with 16 bases that match TRBD2. This CDR3 has 18 residues. CDR1 and CDR2 (germline): DFQATT, SNEGSKA (reference sequence). Trimming removed 5 bases from V and 0 bases from J; junction bases left unmatched: 7. CDR3 sequence: CSAGTSGRAEGSYNEQFF. The CDR3 DNA is TGCAGTGCTGGGACTAGCGGGAGGGCCGAGGGCTCCTACAATGAGCAGTTCTTC.

This chain joins TRBV7-9 and TRBJ2-7; TRBD1 or TRBD2 may be the D gene (6 bases each). The CDR3 loop spans 12 amino acids. Germline values: CDR1 SEHNR, CDR2 FQNEAQ (reference sequence). The V end was cut by 8 bases, the J end by 5 bases, with 13 bases between. This chain's CDR3 is CASARGDDEQYF. CDR3 DNA: TGTGCCAGCGCTAGGGGGGATGACGAGCAGTACTTC.

This clonotype was observed a few times. V is TRBV12-3 or TRBV12-4 and J is TRBJ2-1, with 10 bases that match TRBD2. This CDR3 contains 12 residues. V shed 8 bases and J 10 bases; nucleotides not matched to a gene: 5. CDR3 residues: CASGNSGGEQFF. CDR3 nucleotides: TGTGCCAGCGGGAATAGCGGGGGGGAGCAGTTCTTC.

The gene calls are TRBV18 and TRBJ2-5; D unresolved. CDR3 length: 11 amino acids. Between the trimmed V and J ends, which lost 0 bases and 4 bases, there was a span of 0 bases. Germline loops: CDR1 KGHSH, CDR2 LQKENI. The CDR3 spells CASSPPETQYF. For the CDR3, the DNA is TGTGCCAGCTCACCACCAGAGACCCAGTACTTC.

This clonotype was seen more than once but under ten times. The V and J genes are TRBV27 and TRBJ1-2; 9 bases line up with TRBD1. The germline V gene encodes CDR1 MNHEY and CDR2 SMNVEV (reference sequence). There are 14 residues in the CDR3. Trimming removed 3 bases from V and 8 bases from J; junction bases left unmatched: 7. In nucleotides, the CDR3 is TGTGCCAGCAGTTTTTCCGGGACAGGGAACGGCTACACCTTC. As protein: CASSFSGTGNGYTF.

This clonotype was seen a few times. V usage is TRBV7-2 and J usage is TRBJ2-1; D gene ambiguous. V dropped 8 bases and J dropped 0 bases, with 8 bases sitting between them. The CDR3 loop spans 13 amino acids. Germline CDR1 and CDR2: SGHTA and FQGNSA. The CDR3: CASGQTSYNEQFF. Written as DNA, the CDR3 is TGTGCCAGCGGGCAGACCTCCTACAATGAGCAGTTCTTC.

The chain recombines TRBV7-2 with TRBJ2-1; either TRBD1 or TRBD2 may fit D (7 bases each). CDR1 is SGHTA and CDR2 is FQGNSA in the germline V gene. V was shortened by 4 bases and J by 9 bases, with 16 bases between the two germline ends. The CDR3 loop spans 14 amino acids. CDR3 amino acids: CASSSVPGGGEQFF. CDR3 DNA: TGTGCCAGCAGCTCCGTCCCAGGGGGGGGTGAGCAGTTCTTC.

The chain links TRBV7-2 to TRBJ2-2, with 7 bases identical to TRBD2. The CDR3 sequence is 15 residues long. The trim removed 2 bases at V and 4 bases at J, leaving 4 bases unmatched. From germline, CDR1 is SGHTA and CDR2 FQGNSA. The CDR3 region is CASSLLSSGTGELFF. CDR3 nucleotides: TGTGCCAGCAGCTTATTGTCTAGCGGCACCGGGGAGCTGTTTTTT.

The V call is TRBV5-5, the J call TRBJ2-1, with 10 bases matching TRBD1. Germline trimming cut 1 base from V and 7 bases from J; bases unmatched to any gene: 8. Germline V gene data show CDR1 as SGHKS and CDR2 as YYEKEE (reference sequence). This CDR3 is built from 16 residues. The CDR3 region is CASSLTGQGVGNEQFF. CDR3 bases: TGTGCCAGCAGCTTGACAGGACAGGGGGTGGGTAATGAGCAGTTCTTC.

This chain joins TRBV14 and TRBJ2-5, with D perhaps TRBD2 (5 bases). CDR1 is SGHDN, CDR2 FVKESK, per germline. The length of the CDR3 is 14 residues. V dropped 0 bases and J dropped 3 bases, with 8 bases sitting between them. CDR3 sequence: CASSQDYGKETQYF. CDR3 DNA: TGTGCCAGCAGCCAAGATTACGGGAAAGAGACCCAGTACTTC.

The V gene is TRBV6-8, the J gene TRBJ2-3, with D tentatively TRBD1 (5 bases). This CDR3 region has 16 residues. Germline lookup yields CDR1 MNHGY and CDR2 SAAAGT. Between the trimmed V and J ends, which lost 10 bases and 0 bases, there was a span of 20 bases. This CDR3 is CATSPPNRPSTDTQYF. Written as DNA, the CDR3 is TGTGCCACCTCACCACCCAACAGGCCCAGCACAGATACGCAGTATTTT.

This chain joins TRBV7-9 and TRBJ1-1, with a weak D call TRBD1 (6 bases). CDR1 and CDR2 from the germline V gene are SEHNR and FQNEAQ (reference sequence). V gave up 5 bases and J gave up 3 bases, with 13 bases separating them. The CDR3 length is 14 residues. This CDR3 reads CASSLWTEDTEAFF. DNA of the CDR3: TGTGCCAGCAGCCTATGGACAGAGGACACTGAAGCTTTCTTT.

The rearrangement links TRBV19 to TRBJ1-2, with 9 positions matching TRBD1. Germline assignment: CDR1 LNHDA and CDR2 SQIVND (reference sequence). The V segment lost 8 bases and the J segment 0 bases; nucleotides outside the gene matches: 10. This CDR3 contains 16 residues. The CDR3 nucleotides read TGTGCCAGTCGCCCGGGACAGGGATGGACTAACTATGGCTACACCTTC. The encoded protein is CASRPGQGWTNYGYTF. Supplemented by reference TRBV19 and TRBJ1-2, the full variable domain reads DGGITQSPKYLFRKEGQNVTLSCEQNLNHDAMYWYRQDPGQGLRLIYYSQIVNDFQKGDIAEGYSVSREKKESFPLTVTSAQKNPTAFYLCASRPGQGWTNYGYTFGSGTRLTVV.

The chain has TRBV12-3 or TRBV12-4 and TRBJ2-7; 7 bases fit TRBD1. The CDR3 has 14 residues. The J segment lost 7 bases and the V segment lost 3 bases, leaving 9 bases of the junction unmatched. For the CDR3, the DNA is TGTGCCAGCAGTTTGACAGGGCCAGGGGGAGAGCAGTACTTC. It codes for CASSLTGPGGEQYF.

This sequence joins TRBV7-2 and TRBJ1-5; 7 positions agree with TRBD1. Per the germline V gene, CDR1 is SGHTA and CDR2 is FQGNSA. There are 14 residues in the CDR3. V was pared by 5 bases and J by 6 bases, with 7 bases of the junction left unmatched. The CDR3 loop is CASSPQPGGQPQHF. CDR3 DNA: TGTGCCAGCAGCCCACAACCAGGGGGTCAGCCCCAGCATTTT. The whole variable domain, filled in from reference TRBV7-2 and TRBJ1-5, reads GAGVSQSPSNKVTEKGKDVELRCDPISGHTALYWYRQSLGQGLEFLIYFQGNSAPDKSGLPSDRFSAERTGGSVSTLTIQRTQQEDSAVYLCASSPQPGGQPQHFGDGTRLSIL.

This chain links TRBV7-9 with TRBJ2-7; D unresolved. The CDR3 has 13 residues. Germline assignment: CDR1 SEHNR and CDR2 FQNEAQ (reference sequence). V lost 1 base and J 7 bases, leaving 11 bases between the germline ends. This CDR3 is CASSLVGFGEQYF. The CDR3 region has the DNA TGTGCCAGCAGCTTAGTAGGTTTCGGGGAGCAGTACTTC.

This chain connects TRBV6-2 or TRBV6-3 to TRBJ1-5; 9 positions match TRBD1. Per germline, CDR1 MNHEY and CDR2 SVGEGT. This CDR3 spans 13 amino acids. The trim removed 6 bases at V and 7 bases at J, leaving 4 bases unmatched. The CDR3 sequence: CASRPTGGQPQHF. The CDR3 region has the DNA TGTGCCAGCAGACCAACAGGGGGCCAGCCCCAGCATTTT.

The sample holds many counts of this clonotype. The CDR3 DNA reads TGTGCCAGCAGCTTAGTTTTAAAGACCCAGTACTTC. Protein: CASSLVLKTQYF. The chain uses TRBV7-2 and TRBJ2-5; D remains unclear. CDR1 SGHTA and CDR2 FQGNSA come from the germline V gene. CDR3 length: 12 amino acids. With 1 base removed from V and 6 bases from J, the gap between germline ends came to 6 bases. The full variable domain, in which reference TRBV7-2 and TRBJ2-5 provide the parts outside the CDR3, is GAGVSQSPSNKVTEKGKDVELRCDPISGHTALYWYRQSLGQGLEFLIYFQGNSAPDKSGLPSDRFSAERTGGSVSTLTIQRTQQEDSAVYLCASSLVLKTQYFGPGTRLLVL.

A remark on this clonotype: A read error may produce the germline difference seen at one junction end. V and J are TRBV3-1 and TRBJ2-7; 10 nucleotides line up with TRBD2. The germline V gene encodes CDR1 LGHDT and CDR2 YNNKEL (reference sequence). This CDR3 region has 16 residues. CDR3 loop: CVSSQGLAGVGYEQYF. The DNA of the CDR3 is TGTGTCAGCAGCCAGGGCCTAGCGGGAGTTGGGTACGAGCAGTACTTC.

The V and J genes are TRBV5-4 and TRBJ2-1; D assignment may be TRBD1 or TRBD2 (6 bases each). This CDR3 region has 15 residues. V lost 0 bases and J lost 9, with 16 bases in between. In germline, CDR1 is SGHNT, CDR2 YYREEE (reference sequence). The chain's CDR3 is CASSLGGAGLIEQFF. CDR3 coding DNA: TGTGCCAGCAGCTTGGGGGGGGCCGGATTGATTGAGCAGTTCTTC.